Listed below are T cell receptor beta chains from one sample, sequenced in a study of CD8 T cells in ankylosing spondylitis. MiXCR, applied by TCRdb to the 5' RACE reads, yields one record per CDR3 protein. The sample holds 300,000 to 400,000 distinct CDR3 sequences, 11% seen once. Sequencing was performed on blood, either unsorted or a sorted T cell fraction (not recorded which). The receptors shown here come from a female donor with ankylosing spondylitis or in good health (not recorded which). CDR3s include the opening cysteine and the closing phenylalanine or tryptophan. The D gene is left open where the match is weak.

j_call: TRBJ2-2
d_call: -
v_call: TRBV7-9
cdr3_aa: CASSVGPREAGELFF

j_call: TRBJ2-3
d_call: -
v_call: TRBV5-1
cdr3_aa: CASSSDGVRSDTQYF

j_call: TRBJ2-5
d_call: -
v_call: TRBV5-1
cdr3_aa: CASSGGLQETQYF

j_call: TRBJ2-3
d_call: -
v_call: TRBV20-1
cdr3_aa: CSAKGLGFDFTDTQYF

j_call: TRBJ2-1
d_call: -
v_call: TRBV20-1
cdr3_aa: CSARVRAQFF

j_call: TRBJ2-7
d_call: -
v_call: TRBV20-1
cdr3_aa: CSAVTILRASLYF

j_call: TRBJ2-7
d_call: TRBD1
v_call: TRBV6-1
cdr3_aa: CASSQTGSSYEQYF

j_call: TRBJ2-2
d_call: -
v_call: TRBV11-2
cdr3_aa: CASSLKFADRNIGELFF

j_call: TRBJ2-5
d_call: TRBD1
v_call: TRBV7-9
cdr3_aa: CASSYDRGRMGTQYF

j_call: TRBJ2-1
d_call: TRBD2
v_call: TRBV5-1
cdr3_aa: CASSLDAGGVNEQFF

j_call: TRBJ2-2
d_call: -
v_call: TRBV4-1
cdr3_aa: CASSRRVGELFF

j_call: TRBJ2-5
d_call: -
v_call: TRBV10-3
cdr3_aa: CAISETPPGTQYF

j_call: TRBJ1-5
d_call: -
v_call: TRBV20-1
cdr3_aa: CSATREGVIQPQHF

j_call: TRBJ2-3
d_call: -
v_call: TRBV6-2/TRBV6-3
cdr3_aa: CASSSWTVSHTRASTDTQYF

j_call: TRBJ1-6
d_call: TRBD1
v_call: TRBV5-6
cdr3_aa: CASSIWTGGHNSPLHF

j_call: TRBJ2-5
d_call: -
v_call: TRBV20-1
cdr3_aa: CSARGLFEETQYF

j_call: TRBJ2-1
d_call: TRBD2
v_call: TRBV29-1
cdr3_aa: CSVDLAGGLIPIQFF

j_call: TRBJ2-7
d_call: TRBD2
v_call: TRBV20-1
cdr3_aa: CSGTPSGRGYEQYF

j_call: TRBJ2-1
d_call: -
v_call: TRBV19
cdr3_aa: CASTPLGGYNEQFF

j_call: TRBJ2-1
d_call: TRBD2
v_call: TRBV29-1
cdr3_aa: CSVVAGGREQFF

j_call: TRBJ2-2
d_call: TRBD1
v_call: TRBV5-1
cdr3_aa: CASSFTGDRAGELFF

j_call: TRBJ2-1
d_call: -
v_call: TRBV18
cdr3_aa: CASSPGVYNEQFF

j_call: TRBJ2-3
d_call: TRBD2
v_call: TRBV12-3/TRBV12-4
cdr3_aa: CASTVGLAGAGDTQYF

j_call: TRBJ2-1
d_call: -
v_call: TRBV30
cdr3_aa: CAWSVWDNEQFF

j_call: TRBJ2-1
d_call: -
v_call: TRBV7-2
cdr3_aa: CASSSPGGYNEQFF

j_call: TRBJ2-3
d_call: -
v_call: TRBV20-1
cdr3_aa: CSARQDHSTDTQYF

j_call: TRBJ2-2
d_call: -
v_call: TRBV7-2
cdr3_aa: CASSLRSRGELFF

j_call: TRBJ1-1
d_call: -
v_call: TRBV10-3
cdr3_aa: CAISELNSEAFF

j_call: TRBJ2-7
d_call: TRBD2
v_call: TRBV7-2
cdr3_aa: CASSSGLALTLEQYF

j_call: TRBJ2-1
d_call: -
v_call: TRBV3-1
cdr3_aa: CASSYSYNEQFF

j_call: TRBJ2-7
d_call: TRBD2
v_call: TRBV6-2/TRBV6-3
cdr3_aa: CASSWASGYEQYF

j_call: TRBJ2-7
d_call: -
v_call: TRBV7-2
cdr3_aa: CASSSRSSAVGDEQYF

j_call: TRBJ2-3
d_call: TRBD2
v_call: TRBV20-1
cdr3_aa: CSASLQGTSGTTDTQYF